This TCR beta chain is from a study of blood T cell repertoires in COVID-19. Across the study: COVID-19 samples collected from the United States, Italy and Spain covered acute and convalescent phases. From T cells, B-cell-depleted T cells, or PBMCs came the material, which was cDNA or gDNA.

As processed by the authors: Counts of nucleated cells, estimated from reference gene primer amplification, were obtained. TCRdb's table, derived via immunoSEQ multiplex PCR, lists solely in-frame clones and lacks some. V and J calls and clone size are those listed in that table; D and trimming were worked out from the DNA. Among hundreds of thousands of clones listed, 88% were seen once. Germline assignment: CDR1 SGHAT and CDR2 FQNNGV. The CDR3 sequence is 15 residues long. V was trimmed by 0 bases and J by 10 bases, leaving 13 bases between them. This sequence joins TRBV11-2 and TRBJ1-6; D remains ambiguous. The specimen was peripheral blood. The TCR was taken from a woman in her 70s with COVID-19, enrolled during active disease. The CDR3 DNA is TGTGCCAGCAGCTTAGACGGAGGGCATGGCTCACCCCTCCACTTT. Amino acids: CASSLDGGHGSPLHF.